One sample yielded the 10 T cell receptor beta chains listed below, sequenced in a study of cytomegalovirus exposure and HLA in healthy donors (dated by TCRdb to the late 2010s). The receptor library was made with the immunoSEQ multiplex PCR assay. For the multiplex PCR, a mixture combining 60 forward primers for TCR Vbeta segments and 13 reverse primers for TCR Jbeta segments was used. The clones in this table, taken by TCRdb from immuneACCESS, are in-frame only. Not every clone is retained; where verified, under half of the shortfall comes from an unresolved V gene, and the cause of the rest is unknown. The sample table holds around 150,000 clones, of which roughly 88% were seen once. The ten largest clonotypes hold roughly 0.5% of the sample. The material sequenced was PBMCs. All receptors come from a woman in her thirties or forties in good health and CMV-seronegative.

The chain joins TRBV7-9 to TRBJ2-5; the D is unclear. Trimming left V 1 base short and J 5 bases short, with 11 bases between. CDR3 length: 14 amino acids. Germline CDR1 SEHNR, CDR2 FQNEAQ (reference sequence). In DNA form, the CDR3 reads TGTGCCAGCAGCTTAGTCGGTGGAGCTGAGACCCAGTACTTC. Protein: CASSLVGGAETQYF.

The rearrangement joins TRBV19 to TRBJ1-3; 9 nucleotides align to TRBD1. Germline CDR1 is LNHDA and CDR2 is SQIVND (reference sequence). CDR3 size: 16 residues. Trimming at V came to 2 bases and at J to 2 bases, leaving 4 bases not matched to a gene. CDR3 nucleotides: TGTGCCAGTAGTATAACGACAGGGGGTACTGGAAACACCATATATTTT. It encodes CASSITTGGTGNTIYF.

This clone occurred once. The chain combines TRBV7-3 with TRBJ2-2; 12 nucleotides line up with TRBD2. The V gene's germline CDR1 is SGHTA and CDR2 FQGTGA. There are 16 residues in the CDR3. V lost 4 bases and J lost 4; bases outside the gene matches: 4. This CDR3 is CASSSSSGRATGELFF. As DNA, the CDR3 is TGTGCCAGCAGCTCCTCTAGCGGGAGGGCCACCGGGGAGCTGTTTTTT.

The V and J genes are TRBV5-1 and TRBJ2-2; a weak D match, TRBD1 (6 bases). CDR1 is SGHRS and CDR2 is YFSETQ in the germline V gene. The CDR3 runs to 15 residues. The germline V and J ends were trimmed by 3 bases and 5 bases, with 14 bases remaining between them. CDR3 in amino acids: CASSSDRLRTGELFF. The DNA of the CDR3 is TGCGCCAGCAGCTCCGACAGGTTGCGGACCGGGGAGCTGTTTTTT.

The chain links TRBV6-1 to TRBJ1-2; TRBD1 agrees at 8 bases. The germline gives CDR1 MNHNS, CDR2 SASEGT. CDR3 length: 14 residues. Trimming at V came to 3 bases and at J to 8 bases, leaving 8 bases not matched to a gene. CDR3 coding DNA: TGTGCCAGCAGTGACCTACAGGGGGTAAGGGGCTACACCTTC. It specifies CASSDLQGVRGYTF.

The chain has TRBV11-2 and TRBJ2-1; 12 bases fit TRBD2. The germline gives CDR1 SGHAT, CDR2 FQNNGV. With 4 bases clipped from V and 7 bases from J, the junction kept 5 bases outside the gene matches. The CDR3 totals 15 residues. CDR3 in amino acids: CASSSGLAGWNEQFF. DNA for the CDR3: TGTGCCAGCAGCTCCGGACTAGCGGGATGGAATGAGCAGTTCTTC.

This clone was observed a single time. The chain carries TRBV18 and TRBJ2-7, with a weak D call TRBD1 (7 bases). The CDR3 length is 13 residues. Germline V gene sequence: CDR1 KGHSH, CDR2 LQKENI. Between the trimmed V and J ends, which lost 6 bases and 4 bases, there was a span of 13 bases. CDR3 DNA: TGTGCCAGCTCGCCGACAGGGAGGTACGAGCAGTACTTC. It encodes CASSPTGRYEQYF.

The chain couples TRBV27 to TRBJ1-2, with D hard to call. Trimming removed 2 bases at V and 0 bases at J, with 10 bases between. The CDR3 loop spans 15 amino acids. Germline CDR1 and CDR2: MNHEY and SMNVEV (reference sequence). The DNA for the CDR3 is TGTGCCAGCAGTTTAAGGAGGGTCCCTAACTATGGCTACACCTTC. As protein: CASSLRRVPNYGYTF.

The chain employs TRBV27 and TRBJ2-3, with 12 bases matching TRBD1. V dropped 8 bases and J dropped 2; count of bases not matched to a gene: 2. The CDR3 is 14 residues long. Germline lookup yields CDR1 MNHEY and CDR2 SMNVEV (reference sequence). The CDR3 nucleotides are TGTGCCAGCGGGACAGGGGGCCCCACAGATACGCAGTATTTT. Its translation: CASGTGGPTDTQYF.

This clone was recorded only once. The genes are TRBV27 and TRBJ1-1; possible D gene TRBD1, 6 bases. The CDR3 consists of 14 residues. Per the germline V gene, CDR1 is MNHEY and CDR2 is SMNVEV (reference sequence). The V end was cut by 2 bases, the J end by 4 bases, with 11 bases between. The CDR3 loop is CASSLRGSGTEAFF. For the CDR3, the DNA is TGTGCCAGCAGTTTAAGGGGGAGTGGCACTGAAGCTTTCTTT.